Below, 3 T cell receptor beta chains from the same sample are listed, as sequenced in a study of cytomegalovirus exposure and HLA in healthy donors. The study ran its PCR with 60 Vbeta and 13 Jbeta primers. The method was immunoSEQ multiplex PCR; TCRdb's version includes in-frame clones alone and lacks a portion of them. Of 170,000 or so clones listed, around 77% are singletons. Sequencing was done on a sample of PBMCs. The receptors were gathered from a woman aged 45-65 years in good health and CMV-seropositive.

This clone was detected only a few times. This rearrangement joins TRBV28 to TRBJ1-1, with D unresolved. The CDR3 spans 12 residues. Trimming took off 3 bases at V and 7 bases at J, with 9 bases between the two ends. Germline lookup yields CDR1 MDHEN and CDR2 SYDVKM. The CDR3 is CASSFPRVEAFF. Here the CDR3 DNA reads TGTGCCAGCAGTTTCCCCCGGGTTGAAGCTTTCTTT.

The chain couples TRBV19 to TRBJ1-1, with 7 bases identical to TRBD1. Germline loops: CDR1 LNHDA, CDR2 SQIVND (reference sequence). After removal of 9 bases from V and 4 bases from J, the junction contained 8 bases not matched to a gene. The CDR3 loop spans 13 amino acids. CDR3 in amino acids: CASRQGVSTEAFF. The DNA for the CDR3 is TGTGCCAGCAGACAGGGTGTAAGCACTGAAGCTTTCTTT.

This sequence joins TRBV10-2 and TRBJ2-5; D might be TRBD1 (6 bases). The J call is in doubt because the DNA end fits TRBJ2-7 better. Germline V gives CDR1 WSHSY, CDR2 SAAADI. The CDR3 has 14 amino acids. In DNA, the CDR3 is TGCGCCAGCAGTGACCCCGGGACATCCTACGAGCAGTACTTC. Translation: CASSDPGTSYEQYF.